Listed below are T cell receptor beta chains from one sample, sequenced in a study of cytomegalovirus exposure and HLA in healthy donors. Sequencing was performed with immunoSEQ multiplex PCR; in TCRdb, only in-frame clones are kept and a portion is missing. The table lists about 200,000 clones, about four fifths of them singletons, with around 1.7% in the top ten. The specimen was PBMCs. These receptors were obtained from a woman under 30 in good health and CMV-seronegative. Both conserved end residues are part of each CDR3. The order of the fields is CDR3 protein, CDR3 DNA, D gene, clone size, J gene, V gene. A D gene is named only where the DNA matches it firmly. Where a row states a size, it is once, few, many or the class of an expanded clone; other rows omit it.

CASTLGGRDLYNEQFF | TGTGCCAGTACCCTCGGCGGGAGGGACCTATACAATGAGCAGTTCTTC | TRBD2 | . | TRBJ2-1 | TRBV19
CASTPLGMGQYNEQFF | TGTGCCAGCACCCCTTTGGGCATGGGACAGTACAATGAGCAGTTCTTC | TRBD1 | . | TRBJ2-1 | TRBV27
CASSELGTSRPDTQYF | TGTGCCAGCAGTGAATTGGGGACTAGCCGTCCAGATACGCAGTATTTT | TRBD2 | . | TRBJ2-3 | TRBV2
CASRLAGADTQYF | TGTGCCAGCAGACTAGCGGGAGCAGATACGCAGTATTTT | TRBD2 | few | TRBJ2-3 | TRBV6-5
CSVGPKDRLNEQFF | TGCAGCGTTGGGCCGAAGGACAGGCTCAATGAGCAGTTCTTC | TRBD1 | . | TRBJ2-1 | TRBV29-1
CSVPLTENTEAFF | TGCAGCGTACCCCTGACAGAGAACACTGAAGCTTTCTTT | . | . | TRBJ1-1 | TRBV29-1
CASSMVADHSYNEQFF | TGTGCCAGCAGTATGGTAGCGGATCATTCCTACAATGAGCAGTTCTTC | . | . | TRBJ2-1 | TRBV27
CASSPGQRLRTEAFF | TGTGCCAGCAGCCCGGGACAGCGGCTCCGCACTGAAGCTTTCTTT | TRBD1 | . | TRBJ1-1 | TRBV6-1
CASSEPASGYNEQFF | TGTGCCAGCAGCGAGCCCGCTAGCGGATACAATGAGCAGTTCTTC | TRBD2 | . | TRBJ2-1 | TRBV14
CASRNRDVYIQYF | TGTGCCAGCAGGAACAGGGATGTGTACATTCAGTACTTC | . | once | TRBJ2-4 | TRBV28
CATSRVPGYEQYF | TGTGCCACCAGCAGAGTACCGGGCTACGAGCAGTACTTC | . | once | TRBJ2-7 | TRBV15
CASSMTPPRSAGANVLTF | TGTGCCAGTAGTATGACCCCCCCCCGTAGCGCTGGGGCCAACGTCCTGACTTTC | . | . | TRBJ2-6 | TRBV19
CASSPLAPANTGELFF | TGTGCCAGCAGTCCTCTAGCGCCAGCGAACACCGGGGAGCTGTTTTTT | . | . | TRBJ2-2 | TRBV27
CAWRGDRYYEQYF | TGTGCCTGGAGGGGGGACAGGTACTACGAGCAGTACTTC | TRBD1 | . | TRBJ2-7 | TRBV30
CASSLLRTSGRAGNEQFF | TGTGCCAGCAGCCTTCTCAGGACTAGCGGGAGGGCCGGCAATGAGCAGTTCTTC | TRBD2 | . | TRBJ2-1 | TRBV11-3
CASSQTGTGKYQPQHF | TGCGCCAGCAGCCAGACCGGGACAGGGAAATATCAGCCCCAGCATTTT | TRBD1 | . | TRBJ1-5 | TRBV4-1
CASAQGLGGSPQHF | TGTGCCAGTGCCCAGGGGCTCGGAGGCTCGCCCCAGCATTTT | . | . | TRBJ1-5 | TRBV19